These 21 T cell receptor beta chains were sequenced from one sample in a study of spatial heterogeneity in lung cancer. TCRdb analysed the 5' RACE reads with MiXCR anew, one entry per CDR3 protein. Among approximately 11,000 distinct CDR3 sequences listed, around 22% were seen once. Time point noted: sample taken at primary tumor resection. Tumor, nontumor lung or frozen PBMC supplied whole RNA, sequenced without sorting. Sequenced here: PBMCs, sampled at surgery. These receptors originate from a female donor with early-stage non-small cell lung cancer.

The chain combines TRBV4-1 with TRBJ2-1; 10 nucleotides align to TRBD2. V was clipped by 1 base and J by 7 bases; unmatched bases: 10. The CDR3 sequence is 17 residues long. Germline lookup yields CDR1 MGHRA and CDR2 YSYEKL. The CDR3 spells CASSQALRLAGVNEQFF. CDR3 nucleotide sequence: TGCGCCAGCAGCCAAGCCTTGCGGCTAGCGGGAGTGAATGAGCAGTTCTTC.

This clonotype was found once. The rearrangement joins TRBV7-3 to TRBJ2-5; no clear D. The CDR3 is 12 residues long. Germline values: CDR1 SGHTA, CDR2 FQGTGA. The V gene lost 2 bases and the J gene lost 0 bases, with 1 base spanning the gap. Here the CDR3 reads CASSLDQETQYF. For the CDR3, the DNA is TGTGCCAGCAGCTTAGACCAAGAGACCCAGTACTTC.

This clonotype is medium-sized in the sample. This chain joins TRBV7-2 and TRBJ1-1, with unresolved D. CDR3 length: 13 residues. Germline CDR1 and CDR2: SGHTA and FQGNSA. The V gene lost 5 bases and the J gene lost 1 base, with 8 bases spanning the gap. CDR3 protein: CASSTDENTEAFF. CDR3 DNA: TGTGCCAGCAGCACGGATGAGAACACTGAAGCTTTCTTT.

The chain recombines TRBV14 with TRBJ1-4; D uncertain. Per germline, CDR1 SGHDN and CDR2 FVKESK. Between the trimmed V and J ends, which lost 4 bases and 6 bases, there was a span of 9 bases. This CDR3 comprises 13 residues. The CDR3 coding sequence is TGTGCCAGCAGCCTAGGTCTTTATGAAAAACTGTTTTTT. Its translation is CASSLGLYEKLFF.

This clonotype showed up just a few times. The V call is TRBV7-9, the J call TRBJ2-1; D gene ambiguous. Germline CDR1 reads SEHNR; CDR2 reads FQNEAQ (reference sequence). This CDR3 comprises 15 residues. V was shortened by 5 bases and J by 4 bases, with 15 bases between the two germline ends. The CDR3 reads CASSEDAGQYNEQFF. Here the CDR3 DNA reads TGTGCCAGCAGCGAAGACGCTGGGCAGTACAATGAGCAGTTCTTC. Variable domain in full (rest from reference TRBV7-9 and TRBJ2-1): DTGVSQNPRHKITKRGQNVTFRCDPISEHNRLYWYRQTLGQGPEFLTYFQNEAQLEKSRLLSDRFSAERPKGSFSTLEIQRTEQGDSAMYLCASSEDAGQYNEQFFGPGTRLTVL.

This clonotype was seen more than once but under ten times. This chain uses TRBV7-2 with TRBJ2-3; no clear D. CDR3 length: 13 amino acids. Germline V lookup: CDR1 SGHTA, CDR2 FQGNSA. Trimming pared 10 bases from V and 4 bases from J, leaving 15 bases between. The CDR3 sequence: CATPPREADTQYF. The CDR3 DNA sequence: TGTGCCACCCCTCCGCGCGAGGCAGATACGCAGTATTTT. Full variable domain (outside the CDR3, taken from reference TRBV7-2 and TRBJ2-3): GAGVSQSPSNKVTEKGKDVELRCDPISGHTALYWYRQSLGQGLEFLIYFQGNSAPDKSGLPSDRFSAERTGGSVSTLTIQRTQQEDSAVYLCATPPREADTQYFGPGTRLTVL.

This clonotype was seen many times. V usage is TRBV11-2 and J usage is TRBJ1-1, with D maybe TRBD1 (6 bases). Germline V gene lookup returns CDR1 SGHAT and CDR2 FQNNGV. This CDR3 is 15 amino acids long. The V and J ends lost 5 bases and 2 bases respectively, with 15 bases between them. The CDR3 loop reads CASSPRGHLNTEAFF. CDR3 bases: TGTGCCAGCAGCCCTAGGGGACACCTCAACACTGAAGCTTTCTTT.

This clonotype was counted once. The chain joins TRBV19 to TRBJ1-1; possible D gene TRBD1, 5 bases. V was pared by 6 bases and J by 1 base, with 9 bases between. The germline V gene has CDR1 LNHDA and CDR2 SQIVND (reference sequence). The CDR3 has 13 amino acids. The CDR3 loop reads CASRRGRNTEAFF. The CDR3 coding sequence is TGTGCCAGTAGGAGGGGACGGAACACTGAAGCTTTCTTT.

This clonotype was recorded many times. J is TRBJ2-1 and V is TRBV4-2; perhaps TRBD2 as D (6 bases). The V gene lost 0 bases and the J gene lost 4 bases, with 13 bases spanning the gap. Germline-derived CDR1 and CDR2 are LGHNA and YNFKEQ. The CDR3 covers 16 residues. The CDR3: CASSQDGAGLYNEQFF. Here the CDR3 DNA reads TGTGCCAGCAGCCAAGATGGGGCGGGATTGTACAATGAGCAGTTCTTC.

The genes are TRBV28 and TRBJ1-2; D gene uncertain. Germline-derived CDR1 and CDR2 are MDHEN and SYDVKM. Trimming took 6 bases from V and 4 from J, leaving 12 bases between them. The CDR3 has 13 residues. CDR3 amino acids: CASRATAIYGYTF. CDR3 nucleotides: TGTGCCAGCAGGGCTACAGCAATCTATGGCTACACCTTC.

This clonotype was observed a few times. The chain's CDR3 is CASSSGRAETYEQYF. CDR3 DNA: TGTGCCAGCAGCTCGGGGCGGGCGGAGACCTACGAGCAGTACTTC. The chain recombines TRBV7-2 with TRBJ2-7; either TRBD1 or TRBD2 may fit D (5 bases each). V dropped 4 bases and J dropped 2 bases, with 15 bases sitting between them. CDR1 is SGHTA, CDR2 FQGNSA, per germline. The CDR3 covers 15 residues.

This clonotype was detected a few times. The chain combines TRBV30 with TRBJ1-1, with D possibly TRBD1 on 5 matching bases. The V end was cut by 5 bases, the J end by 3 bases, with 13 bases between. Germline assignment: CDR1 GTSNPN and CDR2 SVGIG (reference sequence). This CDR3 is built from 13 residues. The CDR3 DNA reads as TGTGCCTGGGCCCCGATGGGGGACACTGAAGCTTTCTTT. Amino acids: CAWAPMGDTEAFF.

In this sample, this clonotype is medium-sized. The CDR3 spells CASSQDRLTDNPNTGELFF. CDR3 sequence (DNA): TGTGCCAGCAGCCAAGACCGATTGACCGATAACCCCAACACCGGGGAGCTGTTTTTT. The genes are TRBV4-2 and TRBJ2-2; D gene uncertain. From germline, CDR1 is LGHNA and CDR2 YNFKEQ. This CDR3 has 19 amino acids. Trimming shortened V by 0 bases and J by 2 bases, and 19 bases separated the two germline ends.

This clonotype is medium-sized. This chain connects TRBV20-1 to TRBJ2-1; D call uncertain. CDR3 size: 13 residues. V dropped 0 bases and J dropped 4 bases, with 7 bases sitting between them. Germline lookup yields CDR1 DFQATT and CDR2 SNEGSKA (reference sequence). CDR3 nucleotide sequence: TGCAGTGCTAGAGATCTGGTTTACAATGAGCAGTTCTTC. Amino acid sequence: CSARDLVYNEQFF.

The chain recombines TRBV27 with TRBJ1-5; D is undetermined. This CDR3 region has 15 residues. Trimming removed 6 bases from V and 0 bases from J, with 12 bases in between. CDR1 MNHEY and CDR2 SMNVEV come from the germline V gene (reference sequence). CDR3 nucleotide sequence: TGTGCCAGCAGACCCGGGTTGGTTAGCAATCAGCCCCAGCATTTT. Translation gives CASRPGLVSNQPQHF.

The CDR3, as DNA: TGTGCCAGCAGCCTACGATTGACCGGGACCACAGAGGGGCCAGATACGCAGTATTTT. Its translation: CASSLRLTGTTEGPDTQYF. The chain is built from TRBV7-9 and TRBJ2-3; D might be TRBD1 or TRBD2, each matching 5 bases. The CDR3 runs to 19 residues. From germline, CDR1 is SEHNR and CDR2 FQNEAQ (reference sequence). V lost 5 bases and J lost 4, with 28 bases in between. The whole variable domain, remainder taken from reference TRBV7-9 and TRBJ2-3, is DTGVSQNPRHKITKRGQNVTFRCDPISEHNRLYWYRQTLGQGPEFLTYFQNEAQLEKSRLLSDRFSAERPKGSFSTLEIQRTEQGDSAMYLCASSLRLTGTTEGPDTQYFGPGTRLTVL.

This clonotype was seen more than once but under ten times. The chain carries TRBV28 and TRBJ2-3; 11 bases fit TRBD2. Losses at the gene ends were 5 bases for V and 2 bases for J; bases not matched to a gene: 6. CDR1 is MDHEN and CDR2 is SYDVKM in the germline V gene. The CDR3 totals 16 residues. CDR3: CASSPQTSGVTDTQYF. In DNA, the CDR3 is TGTGCCAGCAGTCCCCAGACTAGCGGGGTCACAGATACGCAGTATTTT. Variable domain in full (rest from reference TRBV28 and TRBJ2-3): DVKVTQSSRYLVKRTGEKVFLECVQDMDHENMFWYRQDPGLGLRLIYFSYDVKMKEKGDIPEGYSVSREKKERFSLILESASTNQTSMYLCASSPQTSGVTDTQYFGPGTRLTVL.

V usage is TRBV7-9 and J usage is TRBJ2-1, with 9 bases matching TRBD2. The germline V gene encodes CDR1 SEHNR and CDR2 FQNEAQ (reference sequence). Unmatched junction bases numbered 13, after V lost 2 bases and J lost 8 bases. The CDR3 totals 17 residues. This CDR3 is CASSLSGDQREVDEQFF. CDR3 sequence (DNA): TGTGCCAGCAGCTTAAGTGGGGACCAGCGGGAGGTCGATGAGCAGTTCTTC.

The CDR3 DNA is TGTGCCAGCACCTTCATCGGGACCGCTACCTCTGGGGCCAACGTCCTGACTTTC. Translated: CASTFIGTATSGANVLTF. The chain combines TRBV6-6 with TRBJ2-6, with D possibly called TRBD1 or TRBD2 (5 bases each). CDR1 and CDR2 from the germline V gene are MNHNY and SVGAGI (reference sequence). Trimming cost V 7 bases and J 0 bases, with 19 bases left between them. The CDR3 is 18 amino acids.

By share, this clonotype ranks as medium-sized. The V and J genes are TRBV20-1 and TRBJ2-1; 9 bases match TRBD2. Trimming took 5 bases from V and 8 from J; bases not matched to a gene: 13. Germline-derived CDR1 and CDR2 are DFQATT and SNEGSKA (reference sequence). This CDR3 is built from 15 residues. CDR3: CSAVQGISGSDEQFF. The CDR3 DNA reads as TGCAGTGCTGTACAAGGGATTAGCGGGAGCGATGAGCAGTTCTTC.

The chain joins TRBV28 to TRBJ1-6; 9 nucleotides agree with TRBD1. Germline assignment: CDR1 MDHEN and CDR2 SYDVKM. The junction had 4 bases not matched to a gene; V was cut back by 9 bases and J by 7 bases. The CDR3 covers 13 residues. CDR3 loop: CASLDRGNSPLHF. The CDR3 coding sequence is TGTGCCAGTTTGGACAGGGGAAATTCACCCCTCCACTTT.